The 13 T cell receptor beta chains reported below all come from one sample, sequenced in a study of identical twins. TCRdb called the 5' RACE reads again in MiXCR, with one record for every CDR3 protein. The table lists 350,000 to 450,000 distinct CDR3 sequences, about 18% of them singletons. Sequencing was performed on naive T cells sorted from blood. The origin of the receptors is a man aged 50-59 years in good health.

This clonotype was detected only a few times. CDR3 protein: CASSARPNYGYTF. The CDR3 nucleotides are TGTGCCAGCAGCGCCCGGCCTAACTATGGCTACACCTTC. The chain employs TRBV7-2 and TRBJ1-2, with D hard to call. CDR3 size: 13 residues. V was trimmed by 5 bases and J by 0 bases, leaving 7 bases between them. Germline CDR1 SGHTA, CDR2 FQGNSA. Looking up the rest from reference TRBV7-2 and TRBJ1-2 gives the full variable domain: GAGVSQSPSNKVTEKGKDVELRCDPISGHTALYWYRQSLGQGLEFLIYFQGNSAPDKSGLPSDRFSAERTGGSVSTLTIQRTQQEDSAVYLCASSARPNYGYTFGSGTRLTVV.

The chain links TRBV18 to TRBJ2-3, with 8 bases lining up with TRBD1. The CDR3 spans 15 residues. In germline, CDR1 is KGHSH, CDR2 LQKENI. V shed 5 bases and J 1 base; nucleotides not matched to a gene: 5. Here the CDR3 reads CASSRQGRGTDTQYF. Here the CDR3 DNA reads TGTGCCAGCTCAAGACAGGGGCGAGGCACAGATACGCAGTATTTT.

This clonotype was seen a handful of times. This chain uses TRBV15 with TRBJ2-5; D gene unclear. Per the germline V gene, CDR1 is LNHNV and CDR2 is YYDKDF (reference sequence). The germline V and J ends were trimmed by 0 bases and 5 bases, with 10 bases remaining between them. The CDR3 runs to 14 residues. In DNA, the CDR3 is TGTGCCACCAGCAGAGATTCTGAATCGGAGACCCAGTACTTC. Protein product: CATSRDSESETQYF.

This clonotype was seen many times. J is TRBJ2-7 and V is TRBV3-1; D call uncertain. The germline V gene has CDR1 LGHDT and CDR2 YNNKEL (reference sequence). The CDR3 is 12 amino acids. Trimming took off 0 bases at V and 9 bases at J, with 9 bases between the two ends. The CDR3 DNA follows: TGTGCCAGCAGCCAAGATTTAAGGGTGCAGTACTTC. This codes for CASSQDLRVQYF.

This clonotype was seen more than once but under ten times. The chain employs TRBV20-1 and TRBJ2-7, with TRBD1 matching 7 bases. V shed 2 bases, J shed 7 bases, and the junction held 11 bases outside the gene matches. Germline CDR1 DFQATT, CDR2 SNEGSKA (reference sequence). The CDR3 covers 14 residues. CDR3 DNA: TGCAGTGCTAGACTAGGGGGCTCCGTGGGTGAGCAGTACTTC. It codes for CSARLGGSVGEQYF.

This clonotype showed up many times. This sequence joins TRBV6-1 and TRBJ2-7; D unclear. The CDR3 consists of 18 residues. With 2 bases removed from V and 5 bases from J, the gap between germline ends came to 25 bases. Germline values: CDR1 MNHNS, CDR2 SASEGT. The CDR3 loop reads CASSETKTGWRWPHEQYF. The CDR3 region has the DNA TGTGCCAGCAGTGAAACAAAAACCGGGTGGCGGTGGCCCCACGAGCAGTACTTC.

This clonotype occurred a few times. The chain is built from TRBV12-3 or TRBV12-4 and TRBJ2-1; D might be TRBD2 (6 bases). The CDR3 is 14 residues long. The V end was cut by 6 bases, the J end by 4 bases, with 13 bases between. The CDR3 spells CASRPPGAYNEQFF. Written as DNA, the CDR3 is TGTGCCAGCAGACCACCGGGAGCTTACAATGAGCAGTTCTTC.

Only a few counts were recorded for this clonotype. This chain links TRBV10-3 with TRBJ2-7, with D possibly TRBD2 on 6 matching bases. The V end was cut by 6 bases, the J end by 3 bases, with 12 bases between. The CDR3 is made up of 13 amino acids. Germline lookup yields CDR1 ENHRY and CDR2 SYGVKD. The CDR3 bases are TGTGCCATCAGCAAAACTAGCTACTACGAGCAGTACTTC. Translating gives CAISKTSYYEQYF.

The CDR3 nucleotides are TGCAGTGCTGGGAGGAGACAGGGGAGCACAGATACGCAGTATTTT. Encoded protein: CSAGRRQGSTDTQYF. The chain joins TRBV20-1 to TRBJ2-3; 8 bases line up with TRBD1. CDR1 is DFQATT, CDR2 SNEGSKA, per germline (reference sequence). After removal of 5 bases from V and 0 bases from J, the junction contained 7 bases not matched to a gene. The CDR3 extends over 15 amino acids.

In its sample, this clonotype was seen a few times. This chain connects TRBV20-1 to TRBJ1-4; D might be TRBD1 (6 bases). Germline loops: CDR1 DFQATT, CDR2 SNEGSKA (reference sequence). V gave up 4 bases and J gave up 2 bases, with 8 bases separating them. The CDR3 has 13 amino acids. CDR3 sequence: CSATGVTNEKLFF. The CDR3 bases are TGCAGTGCTACAGGGGTTACTAATGAAAAACTGTTTTTT.

The chain is built from TRBV6-2 or TRBV6-3 and TRBJ2-1; D gene ambiguous. CDR1 is MNHEY, CDR2 SVGEGT, per germline. V gave up 6 bases and J gave up 9 bases, with 15 bases separating them. The CDR3 extends over 13 amino acids. CDR3 sequence (DNA): TGTGCCAGCAGCATCGACAAATTCAGTGAGCAGTTCTTC. Its translation: CASSIDKFSEQFF.

This clonotype appeared a few times. This sequence joins TRBV7-2 and TRBJ1-6; no firm D call. Trimming pared 1 base from V and 4 bases from J, leaving 8 bases between. Looked up from germline, CDR1 is SGHTA and CDR2 is FQGNSA. This CDR3 is built from 15 residues. In DNA form, the CDR3 reads TGTGCCAGCAGCTTAGTCGACGGATATAATTCACCCCTCCACTTT. This translates into CASSLVDGYNSPLHF.

This clonotype was seen many times. This chain uses TRBV12-3 or TRBV12-4 with TRBJ2-2; D gene ambiguous. Trimming stripped 4 bases from V and 0 bases from J, with 12 bases between. The CDR3 has 16 amino acids. The CDR3 DNA follows: TGTGCCAGCAGTTCTGAGCAGGCCTCGAACACCGGGGAGCTGTTTTTT. Translated: CASSSEQASNTGELFF.